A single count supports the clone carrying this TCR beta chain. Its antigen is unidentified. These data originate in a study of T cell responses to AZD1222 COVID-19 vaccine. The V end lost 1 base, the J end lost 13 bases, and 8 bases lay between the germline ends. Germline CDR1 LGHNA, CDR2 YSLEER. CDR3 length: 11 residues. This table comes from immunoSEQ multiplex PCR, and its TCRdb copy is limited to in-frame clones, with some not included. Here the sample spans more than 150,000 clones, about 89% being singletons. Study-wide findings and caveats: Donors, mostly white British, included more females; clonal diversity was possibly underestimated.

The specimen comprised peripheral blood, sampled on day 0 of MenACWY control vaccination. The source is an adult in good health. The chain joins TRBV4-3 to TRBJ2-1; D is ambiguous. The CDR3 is CASSQGIYQFF. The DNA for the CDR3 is TGCGCCAGCAGCCAAGGGATCTACCAGTTCTTC.